The source of this T cell receptor (beta chain) is a study of PD-1 blockade in mismatch repair-deficient tumors. Sequencing was performed with immunoSEQ multiplex PCR; in TCRdb, only in-frame clones are kept and a portion is missing. The table shows roughly 13,000 clones, with around 84% occurring only once. The time point is: roughly ten-day in vitro stimulation with candidate neoantigen peptide 4. Germline CDR1 and CDR2: KGHSH and LQKENI. Trimming took off 2 bases at V and 7 bases at J, with 6 bases between the two ends. The CDR3 is 11 amino acids. Comment on this clone: Its target is not known.

Material: cells cultured in vitro, obtained from a patient treated with pembrolizumab. This TCR was sampled from an adult with mismatch repair-deficient cancer. The chain links TRBV18 to TRBJ2-7, with D maybe TRBD1 (6 bases). As DNA, the CDR3 is TGTGCCAGCTCACCAGGACAGGAGCAGTACTTC. As protein: CASSPGQEQYF.